A selection of T cell receptor beta chains follows, all from one sample in a study of blood T cell repertoires in COVID-19. Profiling relied on immunoSEQ multiplex PCR, and the TCRdb table lists in-frame clones only, not all of them. This sample has roughly 240,000 clones; about 90% occur once, and the top ten carry around 1%. The sequencing sample was made of PBMCs or T cells enriched from blood (not recorded which). The receptors stem from a man aged 50-59 years who had been exposed to COVID-19. Both conserved end residues are part of each CDR3. The D gene is left open where the match is weak. The size entry is marked missing in some rows and otherwise reads once, few, many or a size class.

v_gene: TRBV18; j_gene: TRBJ2-6; d_gene: .; abundance: .; CDR3aa: CASSPGLPSGANVLTF; CDR3nt: TGTGCCAGCTCACCGGGGCTTCCCTCTGGGGCCAACGTCCTGACTTTC
v_gene: TRBV11-2; j_gene: TRBJ2-2; d_gene: .; abundance: .; CDR3aa: CASSSAVRARATGELFF; CDR3nt: TGTGCCAGCAGCTCCGCCGTAAGGGCGCGGGCCACCGGGGAGCTGTTTTTT
v_gene: TRBV3-1/TRBV3-2; j_gene: TRBJ2-2; d_gene: .; abundance: .; CDR3aa: CASSQPDSYGELFF; CDR3nt: TGTGCCAGCAGCCAGCCGGACTCATACGGGGAGCTGTTTTTT
v_gene: TRBV25-1; j_gene: TRBJ1-6; d_gene: .; abundance: few; CDR3aa: CASSERRASSSYNSPLHF; CDR3nt: TGTGCCAGCAGTGAACGGAGGGCGTCAAGCTCCTATAATTCACCCCTCCACTTT
v_gene: TRBV5-8; j_gene: TRBJ1-5; d_gene: TRBD1; abundance: .; CDR3aa: CASRHRGHPDQPQHF; CDR3nt: TGTGCCAGCAGACACAGGGGGCACCCGGATCAGCCCCAGCATTTT
v_gene: TRBV7-2; j_gene: TRBJ2-5; d_gene: .; abundance: .; CDR3aa: CASSSLRQETQYF; CDR3nt: TGTGCCAGCAGCTCGCTAAGACAAGAGACCCAGTACTTC
v_gene: TRBV10-2; j_gene: TRBJ1-1; d_gene: .; abundance: .; CDR3aa: CASSENRANTEAFF; CDR3nt: TGCGCCAGCAGTGAGAACAGAGCGAACACTGAAGCTTTCTTT
v_gene: TRBV19; j_gene: TRBJ1-1; d_gene: TRBD1; abundance: .; CDR3aa: CASSIFTGAGTEAFF; CDR3nt: TGTGCCAGTAGTATATTCACAGGGGCGGGCACTGAAGCTTTCTTT
v_gene: TRBV7-3; j_gene: TRBJ2-5; d_gene: .; abundance: .; CDR3aa: CASSSFREETQYF; CDR3nt: TGTGCCAGCAGCTCCTTCAGGGAAGAGACCCAGTACTTC
v_gene: TRBV29-1; j_gene: TRBJ2-1; d_gene: TRBD2; abundance: .; CDR3aa: CSVEPGLAEFNEQFF; CDR3nt: TGCAGCGTTGAACCGGGACTAGCGGAATTCAATGAGCAGTTCTTC
v_gene: TRBV6-5; j_gene: TRBJ1-2; d_gene: TRBD1; abundance: few; CDR3aa: CASRRTGGYGYTF; CDR3nt: TGTGCCAGCAGAAGGACAGGGGGCTATGGCTACACCTTC
v_gene: TRBV2; j_gene: TRBJ2-2; d_gene: .; abundance: .; CDR3aa: CASSESVPNTGELFF; CDR3nt: TGTGCCAGCAGTGAGAGCGTACCGAACACCGGGGAGCTGTTTTTT
v_gene: TRBV15; j_gene: TRBJ1-2; d_gene: .; abundance: .; CDR3aa: CATSRVSSAVYGYTF; CDR3nt: TGTGCCACCAGCAGAGTCTCTTCAGCGGTCTATGGCTACACCTTC
v_gene: TRBV28; j_gene: TRBJ2-1; d_gene: TRBD1; abundance: .; CDR3aa: CASSLSGTGGRNEQFF; CDR3nt: TGTGCCAGCAGTTTATCCGGGACAGGGGGCCGAAATGAGCAGTTCTTC
v_gene: TRBV5-1; j_gene: TRBJ1-6; d_gene: TRBD1; abundance: .; CDR3aa: CASSFGTATGPLHF; CDR3nt: TGCGCCAGCAGCTTTGGGACAGCCACGGGTCCCCTCCACTTT
v_gene: TRBV4-1; j_gene: TRBJ2-2; d_gene: .; abundance: .; CDR3aa: CASNWGENTGELFF; CDR3nt: TGCGCCAGCAATTGGGGAGAGAACACCGGGGAGCTGTTTTTT
v_gene: TRBV5-1; j_gene: TRBJ2-1; d_gene: TRBD2; abundance: .; CDR3aa: CASYSGAPNSYNEQFF; CDR3nt: TGCGCCAGCTATAGCGGGGCCCCAAACTCCTACAATGAGCAGTTCTTC
v_gene: TRBV3-1/TRBV3-2; j_gene: TRBJ1-2; d_gene: TRBD1; abundance: .; CDR3aa: CASSQDRGPGYTF; CDR3nt: TGTGCCAGCAGCCAAGACAGGGGGCCTGGCTACACCTTC
v_gene: TRBV9; j_gene: TRBJ2-1; d_gene: TRBD2; abundance: once; CDR3aa: CASSILAGGLNEQFF; CDR3nt: TGTGCCAGCAGCATCCTAGCGGGGGGCCTCAATGAGCAGTTCTTC
v_gene: TRBV2; j_gene: TRBJ1-1; d_gene: .; abundance: .; CDR3aa: CASSVGGTEAFF; CDR3nt: TGTGCCAGCAGTGTAGGGGGCACTGAAGCTTTCTTT
v_gene: TRBV19; j_gene: TRBJ1-2; d_gene: .; abundance: .; CDR3aa: CATRGWSYGYTF; CDR3nt: TGTGCCACCAGGGGATGGTCCTATGGCTACACCTTC
v_gene: TRBV28; j_gene: TRBJ1-5; d_gene: .; abundance: .; CDR3aa: CASIPWTRDQPQHF; CDR3nt: TGTGCCAGCATCCCTTGGACCAGGGATCAGCCCCAGCATTTT
v_gene: TRBV5-5; j_gene: TRBJ2-3; d_gene: .; abundance: .; CDR3aa: CASSLSGASTDTQYF; CDR3nt: TGTGCCAGCAGCTTGAGCGGAGCTAGCACAGATACGCAGTATTTT
v_gene: TRBV4-1; j_gene: TRBJ1-3; d_gene: .; abundance: few; CDR3aa: CASSQGAGSGNTIYF; CDR3nt: TGCGCCAGCAGCCAAGGTGCGGGCTCTGGAAACACCATATATTTT
v_gene: TRBV5-4; j_gene: TRBJ1-1; d_gene: .; abundance: .; CDR3aa: CASSPAGGIPEAFF; CDR3nt: TGTGCCAGCAGTCCAGCGGGAGGGATTCCTGAAGCTTTCTTT
v_gene: TRBV28; j_gene: TRBJ1-2; d_gene: TRBD1; abundance: .; CDR3aa: CASSQTGYRGYTF; CDR3nt: TGTGCCAGCAGTCAGACAGGGTATCGTGGCTACACCTTC
v_gene: TRBV28; j_gene: TRBJ1-6; d_gene: .; abundance: .; CDR3aa: CASRLGGDSPLHF; CDR3nt: TGTGCCAGCCGGTTAGGGGGAGATTCACCCCTCCACTTT
v_gene: TRBV5-1; j_gene: TRBJ2-2; d_gene: TRBD2; abundance: .; CDR3aa: CASSLAGTSQTGELFF; CDR3nt: TGCGCCAGCAGCTTGGCGGGGACTAGCCAGACCGGGGAGCTGTTTTTT
v_gene: TRBV7-2; j_gene: TRBJ2-1; d_gene: TRBD2; abundance: .; CDR3aa: CASSRIAGGLYNEQFF; CDR3nt: TGTGCCAGCAGCAGAATAGCGGGAGGGCTCTACAATGAGCAGTTCTTC
v_gene: TRBV7-2; j_gene: TRBJ1-4; d_gene: TRBD1; abundance: .; CDR3aa: CASSLSGGREKLFF; CDR3nt: TGTGCCAGCAGCTTGTCAGGGGGTAGGGAAAAACTGTTTTTT
v_gene: TRBV7-6; j_gene: TRBJ1-1; d_gene: .; abundance: .; CDR3aa: CASSLARGNTEAFF; CDR3nt: TGTGCCAGCAGCTTAGCTAGGGGGAACACTGAAGCTTTCTTT
v_gene: TRBV7-8; j_gene: TRBJ1-3; d_gene: TRBD1; abundance: .; CDR3aa: CASSLLGTGDPPGNTIYF; CDR3nt: TGTGCCAGCAGCCTTTTGGGGACAGGGGACCCTCCTGGAAACACCATATATTTT
v_gene: TRBV7-3; j_gene: TRBJ2-1; d_gene: TRBD1; abundance: once; CDR3aa: CASSTRDRGFHEQFF; CDR3nt: TGTGCCAGCAGCACCCGGGACAGGGGTTTCCATGAGCAGTTCTTC
v_gene: TRBV6-5; j_gene: TRBJ2-7; d_gene: TRBD1; abundance: .; CDR3aa: CASRFDRVPYEQYF; CDR3nt: TGTGCCAGCAGATTCGACAGGGTCCCCTACGAGCAGTACTTC
v_gene: TRBV6-5; j_gene: TRBJ2-7; d_gene: .; abundance: few; CDR3aa: CASSYSPQGGYEQYF; CDR3nt: TGTGCCAGCAGTTACAGTCCCCAGGGTGGGTACGAGCAGTACTTC
v_gene: TRBV28; j_gene: TRBJ1-1; d_gene: TRBD1; abundance: .; CDR3aa: CASSFGRGRTEAFF; CDR3nt: TGTGCCAGCAGTTTTGGCAGGGGGCGGACTGAAGCTTTCTTT
v_gene: TRBV19; j_gene: TRBJ2-5; d_gene: TRBD2; abundance: .; CDR3aa: CASSILAGGPETQYF; CDR3nt: TGTGCCAGTAGCATACTAGCGGGGGGGCCAGAGACCCAGTACTTC
v_gene: TRBV7-3; j_gene: TRBJ1-2; d_gene: .; abundance: .; CDR3aa: CASSKDSNYGYTF; CDR3nt: TGTGCCAGCAGCAAGGACAGTAACTATGGCTACACCTTC
v_gene: TRBV7-2; j_gene: TRBJ2-5; d_gene: TRBD1; abundance: .; CDR3aa: CASRGQFQETQYF; CDR3nt: TGTGCCAGCAGGGGACAGTTCCAAGAGACCCAGTACTTC
v_gene: TRBV7-9; j_gene: TRBJ2-2; d_gene: TRBD2; abundance: .; CDR3aa: CASSFGGSNTGELFF; CDR3nt: TGTGCCAGCAGCTTCGGGGGGTCGAACACCGGGGAGCTGTTTTTT
v_gene: TRBV5-6; j_gene: TRBJ1-1; d_gene: TRBD1; abundance: .; CDR3aa: CASSLERRDREAFF; CDR3nt: TGTGCCAGCAGCTTGGAGAGGAGGGACAGGGAGGCTTTCTTT
v_gene: TRBV3-1/TRBV3-2; j_gene: TRBJ2-1; d_gene: TRBD2; abundance: .; CDR3aa: CASSQGSPGTSGRYKVQFF; CDR3nt: TGTGCCAGCAGCCAAGGGTCCCCCGGGACTAGCGGACGATACAAGGTTCAGTTCTTC
v_gene: TRBV6-1; j_gene: TRBJ1-5; d_gene: .; abundance: .; CDR3aa: CASSEAQGQPQHF; CDR3nt: TGTGCCAGCAGTGAAGCGCAGGGGCAGCCCCAGCATTTT
v_gene: TRBV11-2; j_gene: TRBJ2-7; d_gene: .; abundance: few; CDR3aa: CASSLSPGVEQYF; CDR3nt: TGTGCCAGCAGCTTATCCCCCGGGGTCGAGCAGTACTTC
v_gene: TRBV3-1/TRBV3-2; j_gene: TRBJ1-1; d_gene: .; abundance: .; CDR3aa: CASSQDLSGEEAFF; CDR3nt: TGTGCCAGCAGCCAAGACCTGTCAGGGGAGGAAGCTTTCTTT
v_gene: TRBV7-2; j_gene: TRBJ2-1; d_gene: .; abundance: .; CDR3aa: CASSLQGPSSYNEQFF; CDR3nt: TGTGCCAGCAGCTTACAGGGGCCAAGCTCCTACAATGAGCAGTTCTTC
v_gene: TRBV6-1; j_gene: TRBJ1-1; d_gene: .; abundance: few; CDR3aa: CASSAFRGAYYGEATEAFF; CDR3nt: TGTGCCAGCAGTGCGTTCAGGGGCGCATATTATGGAGAAGCCACTGAAGCTTTCTTT
v_gene: TRBV5-1; j_gene: TRBJ2-3; d_gene: TRBD2; abundance: .; CDR3aa: CASSLAAVVLRESLDTQYF; CDR3nt: TGCGCCAGCAGCTTGGCAGCGGTAGTTTTGCGGGAGTCGCTAGATACGCAGTATTTT
v_gene: TRBV19; j_gene: TRBJ1-6; d_gene: .; abundance: .; CDR3aa: CASSMWHSNYNSPLHF; CDR3nt: TGTGCCAGTAGTATGTGGCACAGCAATTACAATTCACCCCTCCACTTT